A single TCR beta chain is shown here with its context. Its specificity is unknown. This entry belongs to a study of T cell responses to AZD1222 COVID-19 vaccine. The CDR3 is 15 residues long. Germline V CDR1 and CDR2: SGDLS, YYNGEE. Trimming removed 2 bases from V and 3 bases from J; junction bases left unmatched: 4. TCRdb's copy holds only in-frame clones and misses some; the assay was immunoSEQ multiplex PCR. The table includes some 110,000 clones, around 90% detected once. General observations from the study: It was only after the peak T cell response that any repertoires were sampled.

The sequence derives from an adult who received the AZD1222 COVID-19 vaccine. The sequencing here drew on peripheral blood, taken 28 days after the second AZD1222 dose. The chain joins TRBV9 to TRBJ2-1, with 8 bases fitting TRBD2. CDR3 region: CASSVSGGNYNEQFF. The CDR3 DNA follows: TGTGCCAGCAGCGTGAGCGGGGGCAACTACAATGAGCAGTTCTTC.